Presented here are 21 T cell receptor beta chains from one specimen sequenced in a study of OX40 agonist ivuxolimab in advanced cancers. Using immunoSEQ multiplex PCR, the repertoire was profiled, and TCRdb retains in-frame clones only, with some absent. The sample yields some 100,000 clones, roughly 94% seen once. The sample was CD4+ or CD8+ T cells sorted from blood, taken in a trial of the OX40 agonist ivuxolimab. All receptors come from an adult with an advanced solid tumor such as melanoma, head and neck, liver or kidney cancer.

The J gene is TRBJ2-1, the V gene TRBV29-1, with TRBD2 as a possible D gene (5 bases). The V gene lost 6 bases and the J gene lost 9 bases, with 15 bases spanning the gap. CDR1 is SQVTM and CDR2 is ANQGSEA in the germline V gene. CDR3 length: 12 amino acids. CDR3 coding DNA: TGCAGCGTGTTCCCCCTAGCTGGTGAGCAGTTCTTC. Translation gives CSVFPLAGEQFF.

This clone appeared once. The V and J genes are TRBV6-5 and TRBJ2-5, with D possibly TRBD2 on 5 matching bases. V was shortened by 2 bases and J by 3 bases, with 7 bases between the two germline ends. The CDR3 length is 13 residues. Looked up from germline, CDR1 is MNHEY and CDR2 is SVGAGI. DNA for the CDR3: TGTGCCAGCAGTTACGTGGGAGAAGAGACCCAGTACTTC. Translated, it gives CASSYVGEETQYF.

The chain carries TRBV5-6 and TRBJ1-5, with a possible D match to TRBD1 (5 bases). The germline gives CDR1 SGHDT, CDR2 YYEEEE. The V end lost 2 bases, the J end lost 2 bases, and 14 bases lay between the germline ends. The CDR3 is 16 residues long. As DNA, the CDR3 is TGTGCCAGCAGCTTATCGGACACCTGGGGCAATCAGCCCCAGCATTTT. Its protein product is CASSLSDTWGNQPQHF.

The gene calls are TRBV9 and TRBJ2-5; 11 bases align to TRBD2. The DNA end favors TRBJ2-7, so the J call may be wrong. This CDR3 region has 17 residues. Germline-derived CDR1 and CDR2 are SGDLS and YYNGEE. As DNA, the CDR3 is TGTGCCAGCAGCCAGGGACTAGCGGAGGGTAGGGGTTACGAGCAGTACTTC. Translating gives CASSQGLAEGRGYEQYF.

The genes are TRBV11-2 and TRBJ1-2; 9 positions agree with TRBD1. The V gene end was trimmed by 3 bases and the J gene end by 7 bases; junction bases not matched to a gene: 9. This CDR3 has 15 amino acids. From germline, CDR1 is SGHAT and CDR2 FQNNGV. The CDR3, as DNA: TGTGCCAGCAGCTTTTGGGACAGGGATTTAGGTGGCTACACCTTC. Translation gives CASSFWDRDLGGYTF.

The chain carries TRBV6-1 and TRBJ2-1; D might be TRBD2 (6 bases). This CDR3 has 16 amino acids. In germline, CDR1 is MNHNS, CDR2 SASEGT. V was clipped by 3 bases and J by 4 bases, with 16 bases between them. For the CDR3, the DNA is TGTGCCAGCAGTGAGGAGAGAGGGAGGCGGTACAATGAGCAGTTCTTC. Protein sequence: CASSEERGRRYNEQFF.

This sequence joins TRBV27 and TRBJ2-5, with 8 bases fitting TRBD1. CDR3 length: 17 residues. Germline V gene lookup returns CDR1 MNHEY and CDR2 SMNVEV (reference sequence). Unmatched junction bases numbered 16, after V lost 5 bases and J lost 5 bases. The chain's CDR3 is CASSLIPGQGAAETQYF. CDR3 in DNA: TGTGCCAGCAGTCTTATTCCCGGCCAGGGGGCTGCGGAGACCCAGTACTTC.

The V and J genes are TRBV7-2 and TRBJ2-7; D is uncertain. Germline V gene lookup returns CDR1 SGHTA and CDR2 FQGNSA. V shed 1 base and J shed 5 bases, with 12 bases lying between them. The CDR3 extends over 14 amino acids. DNA of the CDR3: TGTGCCAGCAGCTTAGTTCTCCCTCGGGACGAGCAGTACTTC. Translation: CASSLVLPRDEQYF.

The CDR3: CASRTSGGNANEQFF. DNA of the CDR3: TGTGCCAGCAGAACTAGCGGGGGTAATGCTAATGAGCAGTTCTTC. The chain combines TRBV2 with TRBJ2-1; 11 bases align to TRBD2. This CDR3 region has 15 residues. Germline trimming cut 6 bases from V and 7 bases from J; bases unmatched to any gene: 8. CDR1 and CDR2 from the germline V gene are SNHLY and FYNNEI.

V gene TRBV5-1 combines with J gene TRBJ2-7, with 9 bases matching TRBD1. This CDR3 comprises 13 residues. The germline V gene encodes CDR1 SGHRS and CDR2 YFSETQ. J lost 3 bases, V lost 3 bases, and 1 base had no gene match. CDR3 region: CASSWGQGYEQYF. CDR3 DNA: TGCGCCAGCAGCTGGGGACAGGGCTACGAGCAGTACTTC.

The V and J genes are TRBV4-1 and TRBJ1-2, with D tentatively TRBD1 (6 bases). The germline V and J ends were trimmed by 0 bases and 5 bases, with 13 bases remaining between them. Germline CDR1 and CDR2: MGHRA and YSYEKL. The CDR3 length is 15 residues. The CDR3 here is CASSQDPGRGYGYTF. Here the CDR3 DNA reads TGCGCCAGCAGCCAAGACCCGGGCAGGGGATATGGCTACACCTTC.

J is TRBJ2-3 and V is TRBV27; 10 bases are shared with TRBD1. The CDR3 totals 14 residues. CDR1 is MNHEY and CDR2 is SMNVEV in the germline V gene (reference sequence). The V segment lost 6 bases and the J segment 6 bases; nucleotides outside the gene matches: 6. The CDR3 reads CASRTRQGADTQYF. The CDR3 region has the DNA TGTGCCAGCAGAACTAGACAGGGGGCGGATACGCAGTATTTT.

This chain joins TRBV19 and TRBJ2-7, with D perhaps matching TRBD1 (6 bases). Germline-derived CDR1 and CDR2 are LNHDA and SQIVND (reference sequence). This CDR3 spans 15 amino acids. Trimming took 7 bases from V and 4 from J, leaving 20 bases between them. CDR3 protein: CASKSVNGDKYEQYF. The CDR3 DNA follows: TGTGCCAGTAAATCGGTGAACGGGGACAAGTACGAGCAGTACTTC. Together with reference TRBV19 and TRBJ2-7, the CDR3 gives the full variable domain: DGGITQSPKYLFRKEGQNVTLSCEQNLNHDAMYWYRQDPGQGLRLIYYSQIVNDFQKGDIAEGYSVSREKKESFPLTVTSAQKNPTAFYLCASKSVNGDKYEQYFGPGTRLTVT.

CDR3 amino acids: CASSFLAGDTGELFF. The CDR3 DNA reads TGTGCCAGCAGCTTTCTGGCGGGGGACACCGGGGAGCTGTTTTTT. The chain is built from TRBV7-3 and TRBJ2-2; 7 nucleotides agree with TRBD2. This CDR3 has 15 amino acids. J was trimmed by 3 bases and V by 3 bases; bases with no gene match: 4. The germline gives CDR1 SGHTA, CDR2 FQGTGA.

The J gene is TRBJ2-7, the V gene TRBV6-6; no reliable D call. The CDR3 has 13 amino acids. CDR1 MNHNY and CDR2 SVGAGI come from the germline V gene (reference sequence). The V gene lost 0 bases and the J gene lost 7 bases, with 10 bases spanning the gap. CDR3 in amino acids: CASSYSNEGEQYF. The CDR3 nucleotides read TGTGCCAGCAGTTACTCGAATGAAGGAGAGCAGTACTTC.

V gene TRBV19 combines with J gene TRBJ1-2; D is undetermined. The V end lost 3 bases, the J end lost 6 bases, and 11 bases lay between the germline ends. The CDR3 has 13 residues. Germline values: CDR1 LNHDA, CDR2 SQIVND (reference sequence). The CDR3 sequence is CASSIVMVDGYTF. The CDR3 nucleotides are TGTGCCAGTAGTATTGTAATGGTCGATGGCTACACCTTC.

The table lists this clone with a count of one. V gene TRBV9 combines with J gene TRBJ1-2, with unresolved D. V was clipped by 7 bases and J by 4 bases, with 8 bases between them. Germline V CDR1 and CDR2: SGDLS, YYNGEE. The length of the CDR3 is 11 residues. In DNA form, the CDR3 reads TGTGCCAGCGGTCTTGGCTATGGCTACACCTTC. It specifies CASGLGYGYTF.

The chain carries TRBV4-3 and TRBJ1-2, with a tentative D call TRBD1 (6 bases). Germline loops: CDR1 LGHNA, CDR2 YSLEER. The V and J ends lost 1 base and 4 bases respectively, with 13 bases between them. The CDR3 is 15 amino acids. CDR3 amino acids: CASSQAGAGVYGYTF. As DNA, the CDR3 is TGCGCCAGCAGCCAAGCGGGGGCAGGGGTCTATGGCTACACCTTC.

The chain uses TRBV7-9 and TRBJ2-7; 7 positions agree with TRBD1. V gave up 5 bases and J gave up 0 bases; unmatched junction bases: 4. The CDR3 loop spans 14 amino acids. The germline V gene has CDR1 SEHNR and CDR2 FQNEAQ (reference sequence). CDR3 protein: CASSPWDSSYEQYF. The CDR3 bases are TGTGCCAGCAGCCCTTGGGACAGCTCCTACGAGCAGTACTTC.

The V gene is TRBV5-1, the J gene TRBJ2-7; TRBD2 matches 13 bases. Germline V gene lookup returns CDR1 SGHRS and CDR2 YFSETQ. The V and J ends lost 0 bases and 2 bases, in that order; junction bases with no gene match: 2. This CDR3 is built from 16 residues. CDR3 in DNA: TGCGCCAGCAGCTTGGCCGGACTAGCGGGAGCCTACGAGCAGTACTTC. Its translation: CASSLAGLAGAYEQYF.

V gene TRBV9 combines with J gene TRBJ2-7; tentative D call: TRBD1 (5 bases). This CDR3 region has 11 residues. CDR1 SGDLS and CDR2 YYNGEE come from the germline V gene. The ends were cut back, 4 bases at V and 6 bases at J, with 8 bases in the middle. CDR3 amino acids: CASSLTGEQYF. The CDR3 DNA reads TGTGCCAGCAGCCTCACAGGCGAGCAGTACTTC. The variable domain in full, completed from reference TRBV9 and TRBJ2-7, reads DSGVTQTPKHLITATGQRVTLRCSPRSGDLSVYWYQQSLDQGLQFLIQYYNGEERAKGNILERFSAQQFPDLHSELNLSSLELGDSALYFCASSLTGEQYFGPGTRLTVT.